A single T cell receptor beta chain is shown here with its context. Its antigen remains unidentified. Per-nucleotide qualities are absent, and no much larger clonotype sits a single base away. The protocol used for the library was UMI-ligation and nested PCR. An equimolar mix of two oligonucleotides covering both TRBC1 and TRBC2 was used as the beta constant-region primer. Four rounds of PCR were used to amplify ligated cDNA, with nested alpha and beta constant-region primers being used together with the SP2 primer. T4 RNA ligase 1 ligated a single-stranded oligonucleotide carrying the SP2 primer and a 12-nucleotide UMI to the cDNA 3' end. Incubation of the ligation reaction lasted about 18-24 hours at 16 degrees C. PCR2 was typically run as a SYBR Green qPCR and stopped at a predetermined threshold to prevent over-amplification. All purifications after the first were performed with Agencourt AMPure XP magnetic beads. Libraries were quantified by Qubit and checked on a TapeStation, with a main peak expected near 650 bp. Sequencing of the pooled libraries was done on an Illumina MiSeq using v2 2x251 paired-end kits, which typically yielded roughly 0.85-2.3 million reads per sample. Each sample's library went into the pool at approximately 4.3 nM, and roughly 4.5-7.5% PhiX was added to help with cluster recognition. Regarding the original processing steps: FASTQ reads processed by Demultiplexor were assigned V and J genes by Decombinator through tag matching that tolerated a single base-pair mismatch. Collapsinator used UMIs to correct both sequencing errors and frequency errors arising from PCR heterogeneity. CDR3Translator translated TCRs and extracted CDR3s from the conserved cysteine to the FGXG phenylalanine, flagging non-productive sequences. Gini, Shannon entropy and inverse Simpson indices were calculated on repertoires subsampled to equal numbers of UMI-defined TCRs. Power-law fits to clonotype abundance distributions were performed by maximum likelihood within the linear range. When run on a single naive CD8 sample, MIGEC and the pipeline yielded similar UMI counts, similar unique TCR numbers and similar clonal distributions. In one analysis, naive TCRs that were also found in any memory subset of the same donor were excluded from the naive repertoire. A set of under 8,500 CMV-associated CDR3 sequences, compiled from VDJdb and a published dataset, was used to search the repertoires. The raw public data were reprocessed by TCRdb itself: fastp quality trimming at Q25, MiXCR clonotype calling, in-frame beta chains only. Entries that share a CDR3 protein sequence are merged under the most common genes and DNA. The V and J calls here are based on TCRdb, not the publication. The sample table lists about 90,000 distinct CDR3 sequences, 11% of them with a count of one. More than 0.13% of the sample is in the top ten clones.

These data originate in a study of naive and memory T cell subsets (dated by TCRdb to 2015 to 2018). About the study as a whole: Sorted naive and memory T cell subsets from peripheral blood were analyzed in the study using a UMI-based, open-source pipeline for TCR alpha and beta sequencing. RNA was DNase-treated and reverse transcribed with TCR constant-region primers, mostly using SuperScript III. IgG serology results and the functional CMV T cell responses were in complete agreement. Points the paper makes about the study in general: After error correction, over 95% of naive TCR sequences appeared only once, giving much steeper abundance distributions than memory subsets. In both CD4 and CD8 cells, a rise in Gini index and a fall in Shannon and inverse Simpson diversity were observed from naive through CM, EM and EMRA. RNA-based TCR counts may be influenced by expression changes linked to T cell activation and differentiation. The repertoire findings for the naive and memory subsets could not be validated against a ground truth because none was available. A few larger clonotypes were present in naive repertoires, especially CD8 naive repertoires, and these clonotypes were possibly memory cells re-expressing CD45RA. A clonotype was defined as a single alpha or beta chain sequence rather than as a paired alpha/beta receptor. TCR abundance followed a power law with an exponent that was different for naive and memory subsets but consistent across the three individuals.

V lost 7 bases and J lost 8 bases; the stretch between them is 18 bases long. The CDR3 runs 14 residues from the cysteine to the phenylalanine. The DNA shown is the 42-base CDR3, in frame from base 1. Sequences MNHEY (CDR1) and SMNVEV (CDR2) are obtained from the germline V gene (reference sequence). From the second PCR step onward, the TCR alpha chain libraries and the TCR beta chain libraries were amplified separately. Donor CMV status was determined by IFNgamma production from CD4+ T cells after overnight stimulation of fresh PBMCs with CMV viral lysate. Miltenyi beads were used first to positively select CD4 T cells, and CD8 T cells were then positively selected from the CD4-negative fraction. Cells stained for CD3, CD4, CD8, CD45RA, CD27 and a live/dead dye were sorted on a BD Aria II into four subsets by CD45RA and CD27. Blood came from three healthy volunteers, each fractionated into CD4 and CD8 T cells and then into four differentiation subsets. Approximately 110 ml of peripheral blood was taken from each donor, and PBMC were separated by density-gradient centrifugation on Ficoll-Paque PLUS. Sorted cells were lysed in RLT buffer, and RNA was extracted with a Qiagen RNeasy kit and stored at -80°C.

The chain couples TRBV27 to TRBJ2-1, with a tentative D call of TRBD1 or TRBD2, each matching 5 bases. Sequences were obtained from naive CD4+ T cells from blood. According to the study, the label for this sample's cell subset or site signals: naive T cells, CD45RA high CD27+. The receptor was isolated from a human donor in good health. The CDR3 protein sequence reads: CASISLGTSDEQFF. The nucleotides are TGTGCCAGCATTTCGTTGGGGACGAGCGATGAGCAGTTCTTC.